The 29 T cell receptor beta chains below come from one sample, sequenced in a study of T cell responses to AZD1222 COVID-19 vaccine. TCRdb's table, derived via immunoSEQ multiplex PCR, lists solely in-frame clones and lacks some. The sample lists more than 140,000 clones; around 88% were seen once. Sequencing used peripheral blood, obtained on day 0 of MenACWY control vaccination. The receptors here all came from an adult in good health.

The rearrangement uses TRBV6-2 or TRBV6-3 and TRBJ2-3; TRBD2 matches 8 bases. This CDR3 comprises 13 residues. Per the germline V gene, CDR1 is MNHEY and CDR2 is SVGEGT. The trim removed 5 bases at V and 8 bases at J, leaving 6 bases unmatched. The CDR3 loop is CASSLGLVRTQYF. The CDR3 bases are TGTGCCAGCAGTCTGGGACTAGTTCGTACGCAGTATTTT.

The J gene is TRBJ1-3, the V gene TRBV9; a weak D match, TRBD1 (5 bases). V lost 4 bases, J lost 7 bases, and 15 bases lay in between. The CDR3 is made up of 14 amino acids. Germline V lookup: CDR1 SGDLS, CDR2 YYNGEE. This CDR3 reads CASSRGPSGNTIYF. The CDR3 bases are TGTGCCAGCAGCAGGGGCCCCTCGGGCAACACCATATATTTT.

The chain employs TRBV6-5 and TRBJ2-7; D gene uncertain. The germline V gene encodes CDR1 MNHEY and CDR2 SVGAGI. The CDR3 length is 13 residues. Trimming shortened V by 6 bases and J by 6 bases, and 15 bases separated the two germline ends. Written as DNA, the CDR3 is TGTGCCAGCAGATTCGGGCTGTTAGGCGAGCAGTACTTC. Translation gives CASRFGLLGEQYF.

The CDR3: CSAQGLNTEAFF. Here the CDR3 DNA reads TGCAGCGCCCAGGGACTCAACACTGAAGCTTTCTTT. The V gene is TRBV29-1, the J gene TRBJ1-1; D might be TRBD1 (5 bases). Germline V gene sequence: CDR1 SQVTM, CDR2 ANQGSEA. Between the trimmed V and J ends, which lost 7 bases and 2 bases, there was a span of 11 bases. This CDR3 is built from 12 residues.

The count of this clone is one. The chain couples TRBV19 to TRBJ1-2, with unresolved D. The CDR3 consists of 17 residues. Trimming took 1 base from V and 9 from J, leaving 24 bases between them. Germline V lookup: CDR1 LNHDA, CDR2 SQIVND (reference sequence). CDR3 sequence (DNA): TGTGCCAGTAGTATAGGCTTTGCGGGCCAAGCGCCCGTCCGCTACACCTTC. As protein: CASSIGFAGQAPVRYTF.

The gene calls are TRBV19 and TRBJ1-5; D is undetermined. Germline-derived CDR1 and CDR2 are LNHDA and SQIVND (reference sequence). The CDR3 covers 16 residues. Deletions cut 4 bases from V and 4 bases from J, with 17 bases between. The CDR3 sequence: CASSSMNKGANQPQHF. In nucleotides, the CDR3 is TGTGCCAGTAGTAGCATGAATAAGGGTGCTAATCAGCCCCAGCATTTT.

The chain has TRBV27 and TRBJ1-1, with a tentative D call TRBD1 (6 bases). In germline, CDR1 is MNHEY, CDR2 SMNVEV (reference sequence). The ends were cut back, 7 bases at V and 4 bases at J, with 19 bases in the middle. The CDR3 is 15 residues long. The CDR3 bases are TGTGCCAGCATACCTTCCCCGGGGGCGCCCACTGAAGCTTTCTTT. As protein: CASIPSPGAPTEAFF.

The chain couples TRBV5-1 to TRBJ1-6; perhaps TRBD1 as D (6 bases). This CDR3 comprises 17 residues. The germline V gene encodes CDR1 SGHRS and CDR2 YFSETQ. The germline V and J ends were trimmed by 1 base and 10 bases, with 21 bases remaining between them. The CDR3 sequence is CASSLSHPPGAQSPLHF. The CDR3 DNA reads TGCGCCAGCAGCTTGTCTCATCCCCCGGGGGCGCAGTCACCCCTCCACTTT.

The sample holds one count of this clone. The chain carries TRBV30 and TRBJ1-2; no clear D gene. Germline V gene lookup returns CDR1 GTSNPN and CDR2 SVGIG (reference sequence). The length of the CDR3 is 12 residues. V gave up 2 bases and J gave up 5 bases, with 9 bases separating them. CDR3 protein: CAWSLQFYGYTF. The CDR3 DNA follows: TGTGCCTGGAGTCTGCAATTTTATGGCTACACCTTC. The whole variable domain, filled in from reference TRBV30 and TRBJ1-2, reads SQTIHQWPATLVQPVGSPLSLECTVEGTSNPNLYWYRQAAGRGLQLLFYSVGIGQISSEVPQNLSASRPQDRQFILSSKKLLLSDSGFYLCAWSLQFYGYTFGSGTRLTVV.

V gene TRBV18 combines with J gene TRBJ2-1; D gene uncertain. Germline CDR1 KGHSH, CDR2 LQKENI. The CDR3 spans 13 residues. The V and J ends lost 1 base and 16 bases respectively, with 17 bases between them. The CDR3 bases are TGTGCCAGCTCACCACGTCAGGCCCTAATTGGATTCTTC. This translates into CASSPRQALIGFF.

The chain carries TRBV7-2 and TRBJ1-4, with D perhaps TRBD1 (6 bases). Germline values: CDR1 SGHTA, CDR2 FQGNSA. The CDR3 is made up of 18 amino acids. The V gene lost 5 bases and the J gene lost 0 bases, with 19 bases spanning the gap. CDR3 bases: TGTGCCAGCAGCCTCGCCGGGGCGGGGGGCGCAACTAATGAAAAACTGTTTTTT. Its translation: CASSLAGAGGATNEKLFF.

The chain carries TRBV27 and TRBJ1-4; 8 positions agree with TRBD1. Trimming cost V 0 bases and J 7 bases; bases outside gene matches: 10. This CDR3 spans 17 amino acids. The germline V gene has CDR1 MNHEY and CDR2 SMNVEV (reference sequence). For the CDR3, the DNA is TGTGCCAGCAGTTTATCGAGGCAGGGGGCAATCGGTGAAAAACTGTTTTTT. Translated: CASSLSRQGAIGEKLFF. The variable domain in full, completed from reference TRBV27 and TRBJ1-4, reads EAQVTQNPRYLITVTGKKLTVTCSQNMNHEYMSWYRQDPGLGLRQIYYSMNVEVTDKGDVPEGYKVSRKEKRNFPLILESPSPNQTSLYFCASSLSRQGAIGEKLFFGSGTQLSVL.

V is TRBV30 and J is TRBJ2-2; no definite D call. Germline loops: CDR1 GTSNPN, CDR2 SVGIG (reference sequence). V lost 2 bases, J lost 8 bases, and 6 bases lay in between. The CDR3 is 11 amino acids. CDR3 sequence: CAWSLVGELFF. CDR3 DNA sequence: TGTGCCTGGAGTCTAGTGGGGGAGCTGTTTTTT.

The chain has TRBV6-5 and TRBJ1-2; the D gene is possibly TRBD1 (5 bases). This CDR3 region has 14 residues. From germline, CDR1 is MNHEY and CDR2 SVGAGI. V lost 7 bases to trimming and J lost 5 bases, with 17 bases between them. In nucleotides, the CDR3 is TGTGCCAGCACCAGAGGGGAGGGCCGGTATGGCTACACCTTC. This codes for CASTRGEGRYGYTF.

V is TRBV27 and J is TRBJ1-1; D is unclear. The length of the CDR3 is 13 residues. Trimming left V 2 bases short and J 4 bases short, with 8 bases between. Germline V gives CDR1 MNHEY, CDR2 SMNVEV (reference sequence). CDR3 residues: CASSLRTATEAFF. The DNA of the CDR3 is TGTGCCAGCAGTTTAAGGACCGCCACTGAAGCTTTCTTT.

The V and J genes are TRBV4-1 and TRBJ1-1; D remains unclear. V lost 0 bases to trimming and J lost 0 bases, with 14 bases between them. Germline CDR1 and CDR2: MGHRA and YSYEKL. There are 17 residues in the CDR3. CDR3 region: CASSQERSGILNTEAFF. For the CDR3, the DNA is TGCGCCAGCAGCCAAGAACGTTCAGGAATTCTGAACACTGAAGCTTTCTTT.

The J gene is TRBJ1-5, the V gene TRBV5-5; no reliable D call. Germline V gene data show CDR1 as SGHKS and CDR2 as YYEKEE (reference sequence). The V end lost 0 bases, the J end lost 0 bases, and 10 bases lay between the germline ends. CDR3 length: 16 residues. The CDR3 spells CASSLGAGDSNQPQHF. The CDR3 nucleotides read TGTGCCAGCAGCTTGGGTGCTGGGGATAGCAATCAGCCCCAGCATTTT.

Only a few counts were recorded for this clone. This sequence joins TRBV7-8 and TRBJ1-3; no clear D gene. The V and J ends lost 2 bases and 4 bases respectively, with 9 bases between them. In germline, CDR1 is SGHVS, CDR2 FQNEAQ. The CDR3 length is 14 residues. The CDR3 sequence: CASSLRGSGNTIYF. In nucleotides, the CDR3 is TGTGCCAGCAGCTTACGTGGATCAGGAAACACCATATATTTT. The full variable domain, in which reference TRBV7-8 and TRBJ1-3 provide the parts outside the CDR3, is GAGVSQSPRYKVAKRGQDVALRCDPISGHVSLFWYQQALGQGPEFLTYFQNEAQLDKSGLPSDRFFAERPEGSVSTLKIQRTQQEDSAVYLCASSLRGSGNTIYFGEGSWLTVV.

The chain combines TRBV6-2 or TRBV6-3 with TRBJ2-1; tentative D call: TRBD2 (5 bases). The germline V and J ends were trimmed by 4 bases and 10 bases, with 14 bases remaining between them. Germline-derived CDR1 and CDR2 are MNHEY and SVGEGT. The CDR3 extends over 13 amino acids. CDR3 loop: CASSSISPGEQFF. Here the CDR3 DNA reads TGTGCCAGCAGTTCCATAAGTCCGGGAGAGCAGTTCTTC.

The J gene is TRBJ2-3, the V gene TRBV28; D unclear. The CDR3 runs 16 residues. The V end lost 3 bases, the J end lost 0 bases, and 13 bases lay between the germline ends. Germline CDR1 MDHEN, CDR2 SYDVKM. The CDR3 is CASSFSPQISTDTQYF. The DNA for the CDR3 is TGTGCCAGCAGTTTTTCCCCGCAAATTAGCACAGATACGCAGTATTTT.

The V call is TRBV11-1, the J call TRBJ2-1; 10 nucleotides agree with TRBD1. Germline CDR1 reads SGHAT; CDR2 reads FQDESV (reference sequence). The length of the CDR3 is 13 residues. V was pared by 5 bases and J by 7 bases, with 2 bases of the junction left unmatched. The CDR3 protein is CASSPGQGNEQFF. CDR3 nucleotide sequence: TGTGCCAGCAGCCCGGGACAGGGGAATGAGCAGTTCTTC.

The chain combines TRBV6-6 with TRBJ2-2, with 7 bases fitting TRBD1. V was pared by 6 bases and J by 3 bases, with 7 bases of the junction left unmatched. CDR1 and CDR2 (germline): MNHNY, SVGAGI (reference sequence). This CDR3 is 15 amino acids long. For the CDR3, the DNA is TGTGCCAGCAGGCCCGGGACAGAATACACCGGGGAGCTGTTTTTT. It translates to CASRPGTEYTGELFF.

The chain is built from TRBV5-1 and TRBJ1-2; no clear D. V lost 0 bases to trimming and J lost 1 base, with 7 bases between them. Germline V lookup: CDR1 SGHRS, CDR2 YFSETQ. CDR3 length: 14 amino acids. The CDR3 sequence is CASSLESVNYGYTF. The CDR3 nucleotides are TGCGCCAGCAGCTTGGAGTCAGTTAACTATGGCTACACCTTC.

V usage is TRBV5-1 and J usage is TRBJ1-2; possible D gene TRBD1, 6 bases. The CDR3 has 14 residues. CDR1 SGHRS and CDR2 YFSETQ come from the germline V gene. Trimming cost V 4 bases and J 0 bases, with 10 bases left between them. The CDR3 bases are TGCGCCAGCAGCAGGGACAAGGCTAACTATGGCTACACCTTC. It specifies CASSRDKANYGYTF.

The chain joins TRBV2 to TRBJ1-5; tentatively, D is TRBD1 (5 bases). Germline V gene sequence: CDR1 SNHLY, CDR2 FYNNEI. V was shortened by 7 bases and J by 5 bases, with 12 bases between the two germline ends. CDR3 size: 13 residues. As DNA, the CDR3 is TGTGCCAGCAAAAACGGGGCCTATCAGCCCCAGCATTTT. This sequence encodes CASKNGAYQPQHF.

The chain joins TRBV28 to TRBJ2-5; 7 bases fit TRBD2. Looked up from germline, CDR1 is MDHEN and CDR2 is SYDVKM. With V trimmed by 9 bases and J by 2 bases, 9 bases remained unmatched. The CDR3 is made up of 14 amino acids. The CDR3 nucleotides are TGTGCCAGTTCGCGGGCAGCGGGGCAAGAGACCCAGTACTTC. Amino acid sequence: CASSRAAGQETQYF.

V is TRBV25-1 and J is TRBJ2-7, with 11 bases matching TRBD2. The CDR3 has 17 residues. V was clipped by 2 bases and J by 2 bases; unmatched bases: 8. The germline V gene has CDR1 MGHDK and CDR2 SYGVNS. The CDR3 DNA is TGTGCCAGCAGTGAACTTAGCGGGAGGGCCTTCGCCTACGAGCAGTACTTC. Translating gives CASSELSGRAFAYEQYF.

This chain joins TRBV5-4 and TRBJ2-1, with TRBD2 identical over 10 bases. Trimming took 5 bases from V and 1 from J; bases not matched to a gene: 9. The V gene's germline CDR1 is SGHNT and CDR2 YYREEE (reference sequence). The CDR3 is made up of 17 amino acids. CDR3 region: CASRAGTSARSYNEQFF. DNA of the CDR3: TGTGCCAGCAGAGCCGGGACTAGCGCCCGGTCCTACAATGAGCAGTTCTTC.

This rearrangement joins TRBV5-5 to TRBJ1-6; a possible D gene is TRBD1 (5 bases). The CDR3 sequence is 16 residues long. Germline-derived CDR1 and CDR2 are SGHKS and YYEKEE (reference sequence). V lost 0 bases and J lost 0, with 7 bases in between. The CDR3 DNA reads TGTGCCAGCAGCTTGGCAGGGAGCTCCTATAATTCACCCCTCCACTTT. Its protein product is CASSLAGSSYNSPLHF. Full variable domain (missing parts from reference TRBV5-5 and TRBJ1-6): DAGVTQSPTHLIKTRGQQVTLRCSPISGHKSVSWYQQVLGQGPQFIFQYYEKEERGRGNFPDRFSARQFPNYSSELNVNALLLGDSALYLCASSLAGSSYNSPLHFGNGTRLTVT.